Sequencing of this T cell receptor beta chain was carried out in a study of T cell responses to AZD1222 COVID-19 vaccine. General observations from the study: Spike-spanning, vaccine-associated CD4 TCRs were dominant at 160-218 and 743-854. Seropositive at baseline were only a handful of AZD1222 recipients. Nearly half of spike-specific TCRs reportedly target unmutated variant regions. Donors in the cohort were predominantly white British and more often female, and clonal diversity was possibly underestimated.

V shed 4 bases and J shed 6 bases, with 8 bases lying between them. There are 12 residues in the CDR3. Germline loops: CDR1 KGHDR, CDR2 SFDVKD. Repertoires were generated with immunoSEQ multiplex PCR, while TCRdb's copy carries only in-frame clones and drops some. The table has 120,000 to 150,000 clones, 90% seen once; the top ten hold 1.5% to 2%. This clone was counted a single time. The antigen is not known. The receptor was isolated from an adult who received the AZD1222 COVID-19 vaccine. The sample was peripheral blood, taken 28 days after the second AZD1222 dose. The genes are TRBV24-1 and TRBJ1-2; D is unclear. The chain's CDR3 is CATSEGFNGYTF. The DNA of the CDR3 is TGTGCCACCAGTGAAGGTTTTAATGGCTACACCTTC.